This TCR beta chain was recorded in a study of patients and donors after allogeneic stem cell transplantation. Via MiXCR, TCRdb re-called the RT-PCR reads, giving one row per CDR3 protein. The sample has roughly 150,000 distinct CDR3 sequences, more than 20% seen once; the top ten hold 25% to 30%. Looked up from germline, CDR1 is SQVTM and CDR2 is ANQGSEA. With 7 bases removed from V and 2 bases from J, the gap between germline ends came to 10 bases. This CDR3 is 12 amino acids long. The chain employs TRBV29-1 and TRBJ2-3, with a weak D call TRBD2 (6 bases). Sequencing was done on a sample of blood, either unsorted or a sorted T cell fraction (not recorded which). The receptor was derived from a human donor who was either an allogeneic HSCT recipient or a stem cell or donor lymphocyte infusion donor (not recorded which). It is not recorded whose cells these are; they may come from a transplant donor. The CDR3 nucleotides are TGCAGCGCCGCGGGGACCACAGATACGCAGTATTTT. It yields the protein CSAAGTTDTQYF.